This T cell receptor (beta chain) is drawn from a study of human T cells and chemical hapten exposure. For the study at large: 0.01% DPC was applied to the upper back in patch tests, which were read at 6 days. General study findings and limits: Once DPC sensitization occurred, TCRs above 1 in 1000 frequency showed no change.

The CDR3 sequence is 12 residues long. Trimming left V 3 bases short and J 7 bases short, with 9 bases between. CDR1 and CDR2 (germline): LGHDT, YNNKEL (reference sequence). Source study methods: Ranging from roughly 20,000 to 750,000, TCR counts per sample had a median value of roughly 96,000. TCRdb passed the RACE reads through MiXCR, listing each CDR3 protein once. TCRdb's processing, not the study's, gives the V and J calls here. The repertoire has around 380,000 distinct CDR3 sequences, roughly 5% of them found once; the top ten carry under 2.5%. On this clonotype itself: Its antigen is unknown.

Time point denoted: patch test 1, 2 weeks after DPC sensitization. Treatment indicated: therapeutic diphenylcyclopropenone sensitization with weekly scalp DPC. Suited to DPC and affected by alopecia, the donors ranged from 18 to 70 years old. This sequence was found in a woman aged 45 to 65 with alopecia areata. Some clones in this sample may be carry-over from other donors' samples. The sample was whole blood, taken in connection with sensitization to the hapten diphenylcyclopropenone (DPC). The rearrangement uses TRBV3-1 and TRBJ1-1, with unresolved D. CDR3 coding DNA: TGTGCCAGCAGCCAGGAAGGGAGTGAAGCTTTCTTT. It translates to CASSQEGSEAFF.